This T cell receptor beta chain stems from a study of T cell responses to AZD1222 COVID-19 vaccine. Study-wide findings and caveats: Of the AZD1222 recipients, only six or seven were seropositive at baseline.

The table lists this clone with a count of one. The antigen remains undetermined. Assay used: immunoSEQ multiplex PCR; TCRdb lists only in-frame clones, some missing. The data hold fewer than 200,000 clones, with around 94% observed a single time. The CDR3 totals 15 residues. The V end lost 5 bases, the J end lost 2 bases, and 15 bases lay between the germline ends. CDR1 and CDR2 (germline): MDHEN, SYDVKM. Sequences were derived from peripheral blood, sampled 28 days after the second AZD1222 dose. The rearrangement uses TRBV28 and TRBJ1-2; D might be TRBD1 (6 bases). The source of this sequence is an adult who received the AZD1222 COVID-19 vaccine. The CDR3 DNA reads TGTGCCAGCAGTCCCAACATGGACAGAAACTATGGCTACACCTTC. It is translated as CASSPNMDRNYGYTF.